Presented here are 11 T cell receptor beta chains from one specimen sequenced in a study of CD8+ T cells in alopecia areata. The authors extracted RNA and reverse transcribed it into cDNA as the sequencing template. Assay used: immunoSEQ multiplex PCR; TCRdb lists only in-frame clones, some missing. The sample lists roughly 150,000 clones, around 57% occurring once. Sequenced input: CD4+ T cells sorted from blood. The receptors come from a human donor in good health.

V gene TRBV5-6 combines with J gene TRBJ1-5; D gene unclear. Trimming removed 1 base from V and 4 bases from J, with 21 bases in between. The CDR3 consists of 18 residues. The V gene's germline CDR1 is SGHDT and CDR2 YYEEEE. In DNA form, the CDR3 reads TGTGCCAGCAGCTTGTTTAGTTATTGGGCAGAAGCTAATCAGCCCCAGCATTTT. Amino acids: CASSLFSYWAEANQPQHF.

The CDR3 loop is CASLQRTSEPYEQYF. The DNA for the CDR3 is TGTGCCAGCCTTCAGAGGACTAGCGAACCCTACGAGCAGTACTTC. The chain joins TRBV2 to TRBJ2-7, with 9 bases lining up with TRBD2. Germline V gene lookup returns CDR1 SNHLY and CDR2 FYNNEI. The CDR3 consists of 15 residues. V lost 8 bases, J lost 2 bases, and 10 bases stayed unmatched.

The chain combines TRBV25-1 with TRBJ1-2, with D maybe TRBD1 (6 bases). Germline assignment: CDR1 MGHDK and CDR2 SYGVNS. The V gene lost 9 bases and the J gene lost 4 bases, with 15 bases spanning the gap. This CDR3 has 13 amino acids. CDR3 amino acids: CASLQGAGYGYTF. The DNA for the CDR3 is TGTGCCAGTTTACAGGGTGCCGGCTATGGCTACACCTTC.

This clone was observed a few times. The chain has TRBV5-4 and TRBJ2-1; 10 bases fit TRBD2. In germline, CDR1 is SGHNT, CDR2 YYREEE (reference sequence). J was trimmed by 9 bases and V by 4 bases; bases with no gene match: 13. The CDR3 is made up of 16 amino acids. This CDR3 reads CASSPRVTSGVGEQFF. CDR3 DNA sequence: TGTGCCAGCAGCCCCCGGGTAACTAGCGGGGTAGGTGAGCAGTTCTTC.

This clone was counted a few times. This rearrangement joins TRBV5-5 to TRBJ2-6; a weak D match, TRBD1 (6 bases). The CDR3 loop spans 14 amino acids. Trimming stripped 5 bases from V and 4 bases from J, with 10 bases between. CDR1 and CDR2 from the germline V gene are SGHKS and YYEKEE (reference sequence). The CDR3 reads CASSPGTGANVLTF. In DNA, the CDR3 is TGTGCCAGCAGTCCGGGGACAGGGGCCAACGTCCTGACTTTC.

This clone was picked up a small number of times. J is TRBJ2-2 and V is TRBV5-4; D remains unclear. The germline CDR1 and CDR2 sequences are SGHNT and YYREEE (reference sequence). V gave up 5 bases and J gave up 2 bases, with 7 bases separating them. The CDR3 loop spans 13 amino acids. In DNA form, the CDR3 reads TGTGCCAGCAGGTCGGGTAACACCGGGGAGCTGTTTTTT. Encoded protein: CASRSGNTGELFF.

This clone was counted a few times. This chain connects TRBV28 to TRBJ1-5; 8 bases fit TRBD1. The CDR3 consists of 15 residues. V lost 7 bases and J lost 5; bases outside the gene matches: 10. The germline V gene encodes CDR1 MDHEN and CDR2 SYDVKM. The CDR3 DNA is TGTGCCAGCACCCGACAGGGGACGAGGGATCAGCCCCAGCATTTT. Encoded protein: CASTRQGTRDQPQHF.

This clone was recorded once. This rearrangement joins TRBV6-5 to TRBJ2-6, with a weak D call TRBD2 (5 bases). V lost 10 bases to trimming and J lost 4 bases, with 17 bases between them. Germline V gene data show CDR1 as MNHEY and CDR2 as SVGAGI. This CDR3 is built from 15 residues. Here the CDR3 reads CATKNRGAGANVLTF. The CDR3 DNA follows: TGTGCCACCAAAAATCGGGGAGCCGGGGCCAACGTCCTGACTTTC.

This chain joins TRBV29-1 and TRBJ2-4; 8 bases line up with TRBD2. Germline V CDR1 and CDR2: SQVTM, ANQGSEA. This CDR3 is 14 amino acids long. V was pared by 3 bases and J by 5 bases, with 6 bases of the junction left unmatched. DNA of the CDR3: TGCAGCGTTGACGTTAGCGGGATCCAAAACATTCAGTACTTC. Its translation: CSVDVSGIQNIQYF.

A few counts support this clone. The chain uses TRBV28 and TRBJ2-1, with TRBD2 as a possible D gene (6 bases). The CDR3 covers 17 residues. The germline gives CDR1 MDHEN, CDR2 SYDVKM. V lost 5 bases and J 7 bases, leaving 24 bases between the germline ends. CDR3 in DNA: TGTGCCAGCAGTAAAACCTTAGCGGTACTAAGCAGGAATGAGCAGTTCTTC. It encodes CASSKTLAVLSRNEQFF.

The rearrangement links TRBV30 to TRBJ2-1, with 8 bases aligning to TRBD2. This CDR3 has 16 residues. The V gene end was trimmed by 4 bases and the J gene end by 8 bases; junction bases not matched to a gene: 16. Germline V CDR1 and CDR2: GTSNPN, SVGIG (reference sequence). The CDR3 bases are TGTGCCTGGACCCGGGGGGGGTCCGGGAGGACCTATGAGCAGTTCTTC. Its translation: CAWTRGGSGRTYEQFF.